These T cell receptor beta chains were read from a single sample in a study of blood T cells in healthy people across ages. TCRdb re-derived calls from the 5' RACE reads in MiXCR, one entry per CDR3 protein. Among 1.5 million to 2 million distinct CDR3 sequences listed, 28% were seen once. The specimen sequenced was blood. The receptors were gathered from a woman aged 30 to 39 in good health. CDR3s include the opening cysteine and the closing phenylalanine or tryptophan. A D gene is named only where the DNA matches it firmly. Size is omitted from some rows. Given values are once, few, many or a class for expanded clones.

v_call	clone_size	d_call	j_call	cdr3_length	cdr3_nt	cdr3_aa
TRBV7-2	NA	NA	TRBJ1-1	15	TGTGCCAGCAGCGAGTACCGGACCCAACGGGGTGTTGCTTTCTTT	CASSEYRTQRGVAFF
TRBV7-2	few	TRBD2	TRBJ2-1	20	TGTGCCAGCAGCTCCAGGGTGGGGACTAGCGGGGGCCGGGGGTACAATGAGCAGTTCTTC	CASSSRVGTSGGRGYNEQFF
TRBV7-2	many	NA	TRBJ2-3	14	TGTGCCAGCAGCTTAAACGGCGTCACAGATACGCAGTATTTT	CASSLNGVTDTQYF
TRBV25-1	many	TRBD2	TRBJ2-1	15	TGTGCCAGCAGTGAATTAGGTAGCGGGAGAGGCGAGCAGTTCTTC	CASSELGSGRGEQFF
TRBV2	NA	NA	TRBJ2-1	12	TGTGCCAGCACCCGGGGTGGCGATGAGCAGTTCTTC	CASTRGGDEQFF
TRBV5-5	NA	NA	TRBJ1-5	16	TGTGCCAGCAGCCTTAAACAGGGAACCCCAGTGGAACCCCAGCATTTT	CASSLKQGTPVEPQHF
TRBV6-1	NA	NA	TRBJ2-7	16	TGTGCCATCAGTGAGTCACGACCACTAGGCTCCTACGAGCAGTACTTC	CAISESRPLGSYEQYF
TRBV28	NA	NA	TRBJ2-6	13	TGTGCCAGCAGCCCGGTGAGGGGATGGGTCCTGACTTTC	CASSPVRGWVLTF
TRBV20-1	many	TRBD2	TRBJ2-3	16	TGCAGTGCTAGCCGACTAGCGGCTTCTATCACAGATACGCAGTATTTT	CSASRLAASITDTQYF
TRBV29-1	NA	TRBD2	TRBJ2-7	15	TGCAGCGTTGAGGGGGGACTAGCGGGGGCCCTAGAGCAGTACTTC	CSVEGGLAGALEQYF
TRBV7-2	many	TRBD1	TRBJ2-7	15	TGTGCCAGCAGGGCAGGGGGCACGGGAAGCTACGAGCAGTACTTC	CASRAGGTGSYEQYF
TRBV29-1	NA	TRBD1	TRBJ2-3	14	TGCAGCGTTAAGGACAGGGGGCTGGGAGATACGCAGTATTTT	CSVKDRGLGDTQYF
TRBV30	NA	NA	TRBJ1-2	12	TGTGCTTGTGGGGGACGGATCTATGGCTACACCTTC	CACGGRIYGYTF
TRBV20-1	few	NA	TRBJ2-7	14	TGCAGTGCTAGAGTGACAGGACAGAGATACGAGCAGTACTTC	CSARVTGQRYEQYF
TRBV6-5	many	NA	TRBJ2-5	13	TGTGCCAGCAGCGCCGGGGGCCCAGAGACCCAGTACTTC	CASSAGGPETQYF
TRBV7-6	many	TRBD2	TRBJ2-7	16	TGTGCCAGCAGCCTCAGACTAGCGCCTAGCTCCTACGAGCAGTACTTC	CASSLRLAPSSYEQYF
TRBV5-5	NA	NA	TRBJ1-5	16	TGTGCCAGCAGCTTGGTAACAGGACATAGCAATCAGCCCCAGCATTTT	CASSLVTGHSNQPQHF
TRBV5-1	NA	NA	TRBJ2-5	14	TGCGCCAGTTATAGCGATTTGGGGTTAGAGACCCAGTACTTC	CASYSDLGLETQYF
TRBV4-2	NA	TRBD2	TRBJ2-1	15	TGTGCCAGCAGCCAAGATACTAGCGGGGACTATGAGCAGTTCTTC	CASSQDTSGDYEQFF
TRBV27	NA	NA	TRBJ2-7	14	TGTGCCAGCAGTTCGGCGGACACAGTCTACGAGCAGTACTTC	CASSSADTVYEQYF